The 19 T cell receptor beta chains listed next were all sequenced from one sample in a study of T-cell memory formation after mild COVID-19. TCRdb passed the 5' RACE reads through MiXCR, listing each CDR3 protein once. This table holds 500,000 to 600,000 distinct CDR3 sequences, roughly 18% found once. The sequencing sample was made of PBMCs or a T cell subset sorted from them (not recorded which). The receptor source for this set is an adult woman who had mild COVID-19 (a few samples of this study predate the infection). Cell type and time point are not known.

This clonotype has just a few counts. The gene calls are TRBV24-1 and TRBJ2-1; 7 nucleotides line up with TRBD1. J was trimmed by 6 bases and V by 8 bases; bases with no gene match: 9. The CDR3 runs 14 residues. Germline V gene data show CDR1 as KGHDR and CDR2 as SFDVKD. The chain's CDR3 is CATKPGDSPNEQFF. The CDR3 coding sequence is TGTGCCACCAAACCTGGGGACAGCCCCAATGAGCAGTTCTTC.

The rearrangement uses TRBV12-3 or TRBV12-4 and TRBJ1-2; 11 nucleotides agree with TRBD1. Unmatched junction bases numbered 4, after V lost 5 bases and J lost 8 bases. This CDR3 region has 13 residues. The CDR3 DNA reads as TGTGCCAGCAGTGGACAGGGGGCGAGGGGCTACACCTTC. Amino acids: CASSGQGARGYTF.

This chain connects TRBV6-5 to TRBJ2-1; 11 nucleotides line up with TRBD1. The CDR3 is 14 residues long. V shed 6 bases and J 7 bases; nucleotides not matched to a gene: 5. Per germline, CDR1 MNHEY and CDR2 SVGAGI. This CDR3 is CASSPDRGPNEQFF. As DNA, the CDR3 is TGTGCCAGCAGCCCGGACAGGGGGCCGAATGAGCAGTTCTTC.

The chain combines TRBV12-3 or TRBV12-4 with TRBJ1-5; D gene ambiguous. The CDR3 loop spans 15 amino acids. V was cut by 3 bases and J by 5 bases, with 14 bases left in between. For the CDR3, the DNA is TGTGCCAGCAGTTTGACACCCAGTGGTGATCAGCCCCAGCATTTT. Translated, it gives CASSLTPSGDQPQHF.

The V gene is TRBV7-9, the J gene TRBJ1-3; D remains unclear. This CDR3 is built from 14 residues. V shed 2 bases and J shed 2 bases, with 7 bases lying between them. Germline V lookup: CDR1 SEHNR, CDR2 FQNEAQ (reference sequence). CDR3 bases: TGTGCCAGCAGCTTAAGCGTAACTGGAAACACCATATATTTT. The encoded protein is CASSLSVTGNTIYF.

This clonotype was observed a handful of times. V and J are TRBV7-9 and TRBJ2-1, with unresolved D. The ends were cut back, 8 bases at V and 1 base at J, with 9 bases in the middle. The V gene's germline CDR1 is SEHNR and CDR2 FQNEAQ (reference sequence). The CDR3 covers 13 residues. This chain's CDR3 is CASLGGSYNEQFF. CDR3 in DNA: TGTGCCAGCCTTGGTGGGTCCTACAATGAGCAGTTCTTC.

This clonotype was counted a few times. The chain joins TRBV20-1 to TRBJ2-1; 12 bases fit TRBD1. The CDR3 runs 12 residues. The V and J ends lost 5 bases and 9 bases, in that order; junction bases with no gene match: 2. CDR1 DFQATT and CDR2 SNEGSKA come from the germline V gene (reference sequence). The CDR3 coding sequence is TGCAGTGCTGGGACAGGGGGCACTGAGCAGTTCTTC. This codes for CSAGTGGTEQFF.

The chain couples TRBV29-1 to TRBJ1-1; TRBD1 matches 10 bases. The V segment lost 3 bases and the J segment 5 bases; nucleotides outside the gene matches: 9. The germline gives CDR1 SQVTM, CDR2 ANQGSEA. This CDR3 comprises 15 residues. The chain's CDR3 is CSVEVFGQGGTEAFF. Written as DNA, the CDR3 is TGCAGCGTTGAGGTTTTTGGACAGGGGGGAACTGAAGCTTTCTTT. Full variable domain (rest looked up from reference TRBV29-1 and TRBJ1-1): SAVISQKPSRDICQRGTSLTIQCQVDSQVTMMFWYRQQPGQSLTLIATANQGSEATYESGFVIDKFPISRPNLTFSTLTVSNMSPEDSSIYLCSVEVFGQGGTEAFFGQGTRLTVV.

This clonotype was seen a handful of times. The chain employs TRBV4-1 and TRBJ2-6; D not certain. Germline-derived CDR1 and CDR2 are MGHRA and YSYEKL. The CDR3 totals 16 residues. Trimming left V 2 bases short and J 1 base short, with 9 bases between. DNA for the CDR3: TGCGCCAGCAGCCAACACAGAACTTCTGGGGCCAACGTCCTGACTTTC. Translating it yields CASSQHRTSGANVLTF.

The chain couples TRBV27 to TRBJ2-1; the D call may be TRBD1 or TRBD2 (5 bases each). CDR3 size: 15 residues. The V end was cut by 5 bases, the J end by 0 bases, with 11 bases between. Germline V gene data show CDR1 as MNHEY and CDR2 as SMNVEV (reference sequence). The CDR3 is CASSPGTVSYNEQFF. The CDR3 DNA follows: TGTGCCAGCAGTCCGGGGACCGTCTCCTACAATGAGCAGTTCTTC.

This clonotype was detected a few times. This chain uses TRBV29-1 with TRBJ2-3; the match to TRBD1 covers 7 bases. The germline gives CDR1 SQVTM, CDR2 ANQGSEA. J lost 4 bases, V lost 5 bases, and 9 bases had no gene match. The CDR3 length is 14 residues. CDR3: CSVLGTARADTQYF. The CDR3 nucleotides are TGCAGCGTTCTTGGGACAGCACGGGCAGATACGCAGTATTTT.

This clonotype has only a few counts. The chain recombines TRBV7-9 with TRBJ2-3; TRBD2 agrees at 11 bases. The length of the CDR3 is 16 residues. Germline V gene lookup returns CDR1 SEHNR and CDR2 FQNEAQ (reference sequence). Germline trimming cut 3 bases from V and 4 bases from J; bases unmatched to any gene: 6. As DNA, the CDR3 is TGTGCCAGCAGCTTCCCGACTAGCGGGGTCTCAGATACGCAGTATTTT. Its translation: CASSFPTSGVSDTQYF.

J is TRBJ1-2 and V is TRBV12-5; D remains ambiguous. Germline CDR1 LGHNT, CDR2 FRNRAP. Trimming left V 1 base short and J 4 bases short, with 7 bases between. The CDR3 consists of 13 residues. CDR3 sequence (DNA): TGTGCTAGTGGTTTGGGACACCTCTATGGCTACACCTTC. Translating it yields CASGLGHLYGYTF.

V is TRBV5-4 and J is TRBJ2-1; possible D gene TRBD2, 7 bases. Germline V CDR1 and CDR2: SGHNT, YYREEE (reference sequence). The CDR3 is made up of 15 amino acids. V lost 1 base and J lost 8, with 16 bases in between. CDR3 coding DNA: TGTGCCAGCAGCTTGACGGGCCCGGGGGGCGATGAGCAGTTCTTC. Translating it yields CASSLTGPGGDEQFF.

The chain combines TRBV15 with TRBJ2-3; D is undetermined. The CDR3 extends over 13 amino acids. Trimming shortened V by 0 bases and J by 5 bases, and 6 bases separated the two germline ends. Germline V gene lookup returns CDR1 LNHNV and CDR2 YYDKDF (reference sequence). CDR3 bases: TGTGCCACCAGCAGAGATATAGGAGATACGCAGTATTTT. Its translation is CATSRDIGDTQYF.

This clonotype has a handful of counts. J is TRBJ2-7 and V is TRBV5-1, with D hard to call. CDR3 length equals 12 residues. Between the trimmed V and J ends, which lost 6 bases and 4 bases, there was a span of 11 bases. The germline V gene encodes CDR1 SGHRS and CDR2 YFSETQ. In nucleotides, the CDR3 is TGCGCCAGCAACTCCGCAGAGTACGAGCAGTACTTC. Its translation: CASNSAEYEQYF.

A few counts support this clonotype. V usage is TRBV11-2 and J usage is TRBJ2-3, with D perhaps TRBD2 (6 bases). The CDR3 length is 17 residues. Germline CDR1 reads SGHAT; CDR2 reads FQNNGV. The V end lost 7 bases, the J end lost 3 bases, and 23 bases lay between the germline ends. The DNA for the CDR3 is TGTGCCAGCACGGAAGACGGGACTTCTTTCAGTACAGATACGCAGTATTTT. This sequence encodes CASTEDGTSFSTDTQYF.

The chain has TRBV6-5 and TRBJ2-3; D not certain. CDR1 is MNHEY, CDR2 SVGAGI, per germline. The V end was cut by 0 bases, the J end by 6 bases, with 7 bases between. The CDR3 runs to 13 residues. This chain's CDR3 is CASSYSSRDTQYF. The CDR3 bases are TGTGCCAGCAGTTACTCTAGCCGGGATACGCAGTATTTT.

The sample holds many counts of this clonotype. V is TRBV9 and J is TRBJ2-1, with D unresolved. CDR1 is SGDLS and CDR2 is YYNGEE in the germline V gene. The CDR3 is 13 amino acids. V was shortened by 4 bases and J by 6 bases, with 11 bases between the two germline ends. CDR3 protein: CASSTALLNEQFF. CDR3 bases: TGTGCCAGCAGCACAGCATTGCTCAATGAGCAGTTCTTC.